The next 8 T cell receptor beta chains were all read from a single sample in a study of cytomegalovirus exposure and HLA in healthy donors. Researchers ran the PCR with 60 Vbeta and 13 Jbeta primers. Libraries were prepared by immunoSEQ multiplex PCR; TCRdb keeps only in-frame clonotypes and omits some of them. This sample has roughly 140,000 clones, with about four fifths found just once. The sample was PBMCs. Receptors were obtained from a man aged 50-59 years in good health and CMV-seropositive.

This clone has a single count. The chain has TRBV28 and TRBJ2-7; maybe TRBD2 (6 bases). The germline gives CDR1 MDHEN, CDR2 SYDVKM. The V end was cut by 6 bases, the J end by 1 base, with 16 bases between. There are 15 residues in the CDR3. The CDR3 spells CASSPTGVLSYEQYF. DNA for the CDR3: TGTGCCAGCAGCCCCACGGGAGTACTTTCCTACGAGCAGTACTTC.

The chain joins TRBV18 to TRBJ2-1; possible D gene TRBD2, 7 bases. Trimming removed 3 bases at V and 1 base at J, with 16 bases between. Germline CDR1 and CDR2: KGHSH and LQKENI. The CDR3 totals 17 residues. This CDR3 reads CASSPGGGVSSYNEQFF. In nucleotides, the CDR3 is TGTGCCAGCTCACCGGGAGGGGGTGTAAGTTCCTACAATGAGCAGTTCTTC.

The CDR3 nucleotides are TGCGCCAGCAGCTTTTCGGGACTCCCCGAGCAGTACTTC. This translates into CASSFSGLPEQYF. V and J are TRBV5-1 and TRBJ2-7, with a weak D call TRBD2 (6 bases). The CDR3 totals 13 residues. Trimming removed 2 bases from V and 6 bases from J, with 12 bases in between. Germline loops: CDR1 SGHRS, CDR2 YFSETQ.

In this sample, this clone turned up once. This CDR3 reads CASSLNRQFLFAEAFF. The CDR3 DNA reads TGTGCCAGCAGCCTCAACCGACAGTTCCTGTTTGCTGAAGCTTTCTTT. The V gene is TRBV7-8, the J gene TRBJ1-1, with D perhaps TRBD1 (5 bases). With 5 bases removed from V and 6 bases from J, the gap between germline ends came to 22 bases. Germline values: CDR1 SGHVS, CDR2 FQNEAQ. There are 16 residues in the CDR3. Variable domain in full (rest from reference TRBV7-8 and TRBJ1-1): GAGVSQSPRYKVAKRGQDVALRCDPISGHVSLFWYQQALGQGPEFLTYFQNEAQLDKSGLPSDRFFAERPEGSVSTLKIQRTQQEDSAVYLCASSLNRQFLFAEAFFGQGTRLTVV.

V usage is TRBV5-1 and J usage is TRBJ1-2, with a possible D match to TRBD1 (6 bases). The CDR3 extends over 18 amino acids. Germline CDR1 is SGHRS and CDR2 is YFSETQ. The V gene lost 0 bases and the J gene lost 1 base, with 19 bases spanning the gap. DNA of the CDR3: TGCGCCAGCAGCTTGGAAGGGGCAGGGGCCAAAAATAACTATGGCTACACCTTC. It specifies CASSLEGAGAKNNYGYTF.

The chain joins TRBV25-1 to TRBJ2-3, with 8 bases identical to TRBD1. The CDR3 extends over 18 amino acids. The germline CDR1 and CDR2 sequences are MGHDK and SYGVNS. V lost 1 base and J lost 3; bases outside the gene matches: 12. The CDR3 here is CASSEFRSTGEYTDTQYF. The CDR3 nucleotides read TGTGCCAGCAGTGAATTCAGGTCGACAGGGGAGTATACAGATACGCAGTATTTT.

The J gene is TRBJ1-2, the V gene TRBV30; D remains unclear. V was clipped by 3 bases and J by 3 bases, with 11 bases between them. Germline CDR1 GTSNPN, CDR2 SVGIG (reference sequence). CDR3 length: 13 amino acids. The CDR3 loop is CAWRESEDYGYTF. The CDR3 region has the DNA TGTGCCTGGAGGGAATCAGAGGACTATGGCTACACCTTC.

This chain uses TRBV14 with TRBJ2-1, with 9 bases lining up with TRBD2. Trimming cost V 4 bases and J 3 bases; bases outside gene matches: 1. Germline V CDR1 and CDR2: SGHDN, FVKESK. CDR3 size: 14 residues. In DNA form, the CDR3 reads TGTGCCAGCAGCCCTAGCGGGGTCTACAATGAGCAGTTCTTC. This codes for CASSPSGVYNEQFF.